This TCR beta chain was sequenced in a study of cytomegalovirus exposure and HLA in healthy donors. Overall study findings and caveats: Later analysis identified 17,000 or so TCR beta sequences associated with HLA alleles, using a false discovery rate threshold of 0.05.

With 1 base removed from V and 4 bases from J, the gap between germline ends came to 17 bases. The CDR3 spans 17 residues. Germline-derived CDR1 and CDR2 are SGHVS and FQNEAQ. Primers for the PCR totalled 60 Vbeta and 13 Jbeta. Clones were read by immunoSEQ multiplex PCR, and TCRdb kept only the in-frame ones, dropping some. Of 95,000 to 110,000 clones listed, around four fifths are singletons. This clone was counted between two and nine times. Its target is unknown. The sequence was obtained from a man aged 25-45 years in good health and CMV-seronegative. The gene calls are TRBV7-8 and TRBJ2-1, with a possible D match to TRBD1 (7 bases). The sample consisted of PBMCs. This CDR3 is CASSLGGGDSLYNEQFF. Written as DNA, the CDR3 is TGTGCCAGCAGCTTAGGGGGCGGGGACAGCCTATACAATGAGCAGTTCTTC.